This is a list of T cell receptor beta chains from one sample in a study of graft-versus-host responses after intestinal transplantation. Sequenced by immunoSEQ multiplex PCR; TCRdb stores in-frame clones only, minus some. Seen here are 60,000 to 65,000 clones, approximately 88% observed once, and the top ten hold about 1.7%. The sample here was ileum tissue, taken more than 350 days after transplant. Every receptor here comes from a human patient who received an intestinal transplant, so some T cells may come from the graft donor. CDR3s leave out the opening cysteine and the closing phenylalanine or tryptophan.

v_call: TRBV29-1
cdr3_aa: SFGLAGGSGETQY

v_call: TRBV7-3
cdr3_aa: ASSLGLAVYNEQF

v_call: TRBV19
cdr3_aa: ASSIDDPGRYNEQF

v_call: TRBV4-1
cdr3_aa: ASSNFRAIYNEQF

v_call: TRBV6-5
cdr3_aa: ASSYIPGLYNEQF

v_call: TRBV2
cdr3_aa: ASRRGTSGGGPRTDTQY

v_call: TRBV5-6
cdr3_aa: ASSPTGELF

v_call: TRBV2
cdr3_aa: ASSEVTGTQETQY

v_call: TRBV10-3
cdr3_aa: AISWDRGSPYEQY

v_call: TRBV30
cdr3_aa: AWGQGAVGYT

v_call: TRBV4-2
cdr3_aa: ASSQPPGQVSYEQY

v_call: TRBV14
cdr3_aa: ASSQELVTGGIMKAF